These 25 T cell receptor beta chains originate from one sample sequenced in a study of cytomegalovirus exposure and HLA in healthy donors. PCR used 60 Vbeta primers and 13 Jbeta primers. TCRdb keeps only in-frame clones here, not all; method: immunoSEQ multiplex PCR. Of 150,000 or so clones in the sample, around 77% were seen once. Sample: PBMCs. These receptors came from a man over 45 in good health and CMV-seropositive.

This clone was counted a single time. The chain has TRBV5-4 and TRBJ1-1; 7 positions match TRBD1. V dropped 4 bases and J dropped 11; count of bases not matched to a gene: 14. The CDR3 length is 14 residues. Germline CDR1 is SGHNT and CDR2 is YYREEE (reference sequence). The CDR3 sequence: CASSTGTEETGAFF. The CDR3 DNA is TGTGCCAGCAGCACTGGGACAGAGGAAACCGGGGCTTTCTTT.

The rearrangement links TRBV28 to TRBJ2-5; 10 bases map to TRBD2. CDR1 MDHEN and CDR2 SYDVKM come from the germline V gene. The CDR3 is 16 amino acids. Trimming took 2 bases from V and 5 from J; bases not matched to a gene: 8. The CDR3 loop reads CASSLPSGGASETQYF. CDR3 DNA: TGTGCCAGCAGTTTACCAAGCGGGGGGGCCAGCGAGACCCAGTACTTC.

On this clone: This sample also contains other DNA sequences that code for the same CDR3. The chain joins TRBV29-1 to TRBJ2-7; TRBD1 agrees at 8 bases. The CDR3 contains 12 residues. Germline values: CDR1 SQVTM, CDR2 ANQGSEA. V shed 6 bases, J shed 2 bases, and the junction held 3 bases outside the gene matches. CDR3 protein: CSVEDRAYEQYF. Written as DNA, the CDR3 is TGCAGCGTGGAGGACAGGGCCTACGAGCAGTACTTC.

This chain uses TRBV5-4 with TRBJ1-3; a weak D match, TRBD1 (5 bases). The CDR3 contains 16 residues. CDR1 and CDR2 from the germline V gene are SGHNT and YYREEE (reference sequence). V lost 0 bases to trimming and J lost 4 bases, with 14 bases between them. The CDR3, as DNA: TGTGCCAGCAGCTTGGCCCCCAGGGCCGAGGGAAACACCATATATTTT. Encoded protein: CASSLAPRAEGNTIYF.

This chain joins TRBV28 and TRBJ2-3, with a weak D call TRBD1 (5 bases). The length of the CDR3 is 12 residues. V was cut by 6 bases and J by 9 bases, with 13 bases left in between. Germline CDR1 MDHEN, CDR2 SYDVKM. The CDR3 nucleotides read TGTGCCAGCAGCCCAGACAGTCGAACGCAGTATTTT. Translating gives CASSPDSRTQYF.

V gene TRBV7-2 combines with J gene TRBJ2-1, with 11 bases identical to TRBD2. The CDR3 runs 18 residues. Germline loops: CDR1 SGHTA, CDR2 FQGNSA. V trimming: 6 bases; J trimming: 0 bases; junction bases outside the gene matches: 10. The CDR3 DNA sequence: TGTGCCAGCAGGCCACTAGCGGGAGCTTTGAGCTCCTACAATGAGCAGTTCTTC. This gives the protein CASRPLAGALSSYNEQFF.

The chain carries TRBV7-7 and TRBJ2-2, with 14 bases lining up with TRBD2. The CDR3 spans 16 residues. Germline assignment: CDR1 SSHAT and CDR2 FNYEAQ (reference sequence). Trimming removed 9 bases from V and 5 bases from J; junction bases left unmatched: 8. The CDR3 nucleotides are TGTGCCAGTTCGACTAGCGGGGGGGCCTGGACCGGGGAGCTGTTTTTT. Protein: CASSTSGGAWTGELFF.

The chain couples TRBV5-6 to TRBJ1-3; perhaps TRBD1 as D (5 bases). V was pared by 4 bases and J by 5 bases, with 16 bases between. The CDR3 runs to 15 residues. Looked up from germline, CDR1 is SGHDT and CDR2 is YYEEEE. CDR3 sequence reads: CASSRWLGLRNTIYF. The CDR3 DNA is TGTGCCAGCAGCCGGTGGTTGGGGCTTAGAAACACCATATATTTT. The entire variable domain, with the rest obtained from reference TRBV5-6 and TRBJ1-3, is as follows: DAGVTQSPTHLIKTRGQQVTLRCSPKSGHDTVSWYQQALGQGPQFIFQYYEEEERQRGNFPDRFSGHQFPNYSSELNVNALLLGDSALYLCASSRWLGLRNTIYFGEGSWLTVV.

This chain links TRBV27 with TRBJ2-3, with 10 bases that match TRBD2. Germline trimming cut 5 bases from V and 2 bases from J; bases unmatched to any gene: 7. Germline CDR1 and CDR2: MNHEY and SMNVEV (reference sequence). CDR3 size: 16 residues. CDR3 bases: TGTGCCAGCAGTCCACATAGCGGGGGGTCCACAGATACGCAGTATTTT. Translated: CASSPHSGGSTDTQYF.

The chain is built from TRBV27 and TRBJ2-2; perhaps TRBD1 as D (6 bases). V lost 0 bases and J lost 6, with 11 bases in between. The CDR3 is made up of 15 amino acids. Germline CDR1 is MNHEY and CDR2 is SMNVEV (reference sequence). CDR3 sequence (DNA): TGTGCCAGCAGTTTATCCAACAGGGTGGCCGGGGAGCTGTTTTTT. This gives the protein CASSLSNRVAGELFF.

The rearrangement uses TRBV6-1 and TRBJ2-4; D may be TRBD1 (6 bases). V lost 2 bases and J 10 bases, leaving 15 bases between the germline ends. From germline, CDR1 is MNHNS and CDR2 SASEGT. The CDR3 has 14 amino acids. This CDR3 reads CASSEISRGGIQYF. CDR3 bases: TGTGCCAGCAGTGAAATCTCCAGGGGCGGGATTCAGTACTTC.

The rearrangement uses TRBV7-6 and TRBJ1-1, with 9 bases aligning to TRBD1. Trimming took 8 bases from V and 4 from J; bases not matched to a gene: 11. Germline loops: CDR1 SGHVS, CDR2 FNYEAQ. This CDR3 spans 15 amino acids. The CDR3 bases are TGTGCCAGCGGATTGACAGGGGGACCTGGCACTGAAGCTTTCTTT. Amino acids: CASGLTGGPGTEAFF.

The CDR3 loop is CASSLLDRRYEQYF. The CDR3 region has the DNA TGTGCCAGCAGTCTATTGGACAGGAGATACGAGCAGTACTTC. This sequence joins TRBV6-1 and TRBJ2-7, with 7 bases lining up with TRBD1. CDR3 size: 14 residues. The ends lost 5 bases at V and 4 bases at J; junction bases unmatched: 8. The germline gives CDR1 MNHNS, CDR2 SASEGT.

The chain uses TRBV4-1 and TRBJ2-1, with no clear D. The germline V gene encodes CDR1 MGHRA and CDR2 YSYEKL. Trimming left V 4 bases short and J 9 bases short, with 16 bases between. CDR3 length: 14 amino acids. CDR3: CASSLFSQRGEQFF. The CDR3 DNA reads TGCGCCAGCAGCCTCTTTTCTCAGAGAGGTGAGCAGTTCTTC.

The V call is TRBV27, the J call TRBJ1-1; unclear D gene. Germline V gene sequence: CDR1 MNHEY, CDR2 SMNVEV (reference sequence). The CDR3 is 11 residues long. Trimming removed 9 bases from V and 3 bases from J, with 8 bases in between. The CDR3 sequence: CASKRDTEAFF. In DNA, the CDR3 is TGTGCCAGTAAACGGGACACTGAAGCTTTCTTT.

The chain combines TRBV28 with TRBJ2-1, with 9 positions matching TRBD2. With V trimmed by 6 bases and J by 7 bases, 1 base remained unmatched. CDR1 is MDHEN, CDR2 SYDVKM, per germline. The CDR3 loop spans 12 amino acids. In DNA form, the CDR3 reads TGTGCCAGCAGGGGACTAGCAAATGAGCAGTTCTTC. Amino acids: CASRGLANEQFF.

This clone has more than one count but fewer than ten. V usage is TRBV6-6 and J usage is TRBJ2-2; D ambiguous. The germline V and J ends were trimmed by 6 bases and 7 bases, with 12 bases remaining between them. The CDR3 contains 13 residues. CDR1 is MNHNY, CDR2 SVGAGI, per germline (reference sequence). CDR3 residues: CASSSKPGGELFF. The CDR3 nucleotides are TGTGCCAGCAGCTCCAAGCCGGGCGGGGAGCTGTTTTTT.

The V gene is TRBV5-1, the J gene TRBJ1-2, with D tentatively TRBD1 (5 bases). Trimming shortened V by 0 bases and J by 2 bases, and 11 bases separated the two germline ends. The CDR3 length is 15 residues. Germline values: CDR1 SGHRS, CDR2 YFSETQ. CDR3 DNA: TGCGCCAGCAGCTTGGACGGGGGAATGAACTATGGCTACACCTTC. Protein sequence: CASSLDGGMNYGYTF.

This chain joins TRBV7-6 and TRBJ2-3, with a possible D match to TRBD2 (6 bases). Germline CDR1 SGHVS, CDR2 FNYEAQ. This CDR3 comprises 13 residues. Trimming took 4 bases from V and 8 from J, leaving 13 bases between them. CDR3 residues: CASSSGPRGTQYF. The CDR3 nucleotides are TGTGCCAGCAGCTCCGGGCCGCGGGGTACGCAGTATTTT.

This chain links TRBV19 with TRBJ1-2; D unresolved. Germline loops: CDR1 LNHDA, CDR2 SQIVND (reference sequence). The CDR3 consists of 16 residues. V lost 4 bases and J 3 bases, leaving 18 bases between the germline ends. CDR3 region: CASSRGDRARHYGYTF. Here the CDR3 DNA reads TGTGCCAGTAGTAGGGGAGACCGGGCTCGGCACTATGGCTACACCTTC.

The CDR3 region is CASSQGQGGDYGYTF. The CDR3 nucleotides read TGCGCCAGCAGCCAAGGACAGGGCGGGGACTATGGCTACACCTTC. The gene calls are TRBV4-3 and TRBJ1-2, with 7 positions matching TRBD1. The CDR3 extends over 15 amino acids. Looked up from germline, CDR1 is LGHNA and CDR2 is YSLEER. V shed 1 base and J 3 bases; nucleotides not matched to a gene: 5.

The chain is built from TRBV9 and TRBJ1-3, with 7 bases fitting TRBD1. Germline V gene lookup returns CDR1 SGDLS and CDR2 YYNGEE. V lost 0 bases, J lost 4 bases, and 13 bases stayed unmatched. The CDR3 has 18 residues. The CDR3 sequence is CASSVAPRGDSHGNTIYF. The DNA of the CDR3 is TGTGCCAGCAGCGTAGCCCCGAGGGGGGACAGCCACGGAAACACCATATATTTT.

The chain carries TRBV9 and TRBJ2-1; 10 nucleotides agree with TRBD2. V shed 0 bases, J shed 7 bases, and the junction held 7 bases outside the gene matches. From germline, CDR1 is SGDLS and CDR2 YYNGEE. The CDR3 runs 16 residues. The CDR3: CASSVGWASGGNEQFF. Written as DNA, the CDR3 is TGTGCCAGCAGCGTAGGGTGGGCTAGCGGGGGTAATGAGCAGTTCTTC.

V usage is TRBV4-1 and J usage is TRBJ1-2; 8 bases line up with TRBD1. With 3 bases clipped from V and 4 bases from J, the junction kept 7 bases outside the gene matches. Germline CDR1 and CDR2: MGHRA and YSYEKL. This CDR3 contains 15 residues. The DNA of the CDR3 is TGCGCCAGCAGCCACGCGACAGGGGACGGCTATGGCTACACCTTC. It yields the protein CASSHATGDGYGYTF.

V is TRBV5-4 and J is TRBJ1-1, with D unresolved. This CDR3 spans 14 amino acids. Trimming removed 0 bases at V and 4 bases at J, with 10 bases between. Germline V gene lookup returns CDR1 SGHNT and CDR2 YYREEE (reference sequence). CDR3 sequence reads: CASSLDGSSTEAFF. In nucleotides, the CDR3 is TGTGCCAGCAGCTTGGACGGGTCGAGCACTGAAGCTTTCTTT.